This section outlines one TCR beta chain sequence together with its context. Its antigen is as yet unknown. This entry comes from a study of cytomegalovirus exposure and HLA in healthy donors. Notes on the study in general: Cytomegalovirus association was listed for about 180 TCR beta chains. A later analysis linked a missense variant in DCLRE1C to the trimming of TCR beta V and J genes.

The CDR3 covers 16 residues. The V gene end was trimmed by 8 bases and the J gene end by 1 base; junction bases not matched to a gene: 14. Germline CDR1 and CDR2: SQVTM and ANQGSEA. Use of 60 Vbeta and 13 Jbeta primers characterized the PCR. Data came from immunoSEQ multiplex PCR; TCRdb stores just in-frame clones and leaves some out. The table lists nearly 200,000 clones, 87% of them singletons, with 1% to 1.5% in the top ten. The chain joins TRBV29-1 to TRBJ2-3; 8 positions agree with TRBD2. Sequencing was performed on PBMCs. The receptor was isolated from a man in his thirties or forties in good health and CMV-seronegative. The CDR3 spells CSPFAMVAGRTDTQYF. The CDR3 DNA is TGCAGCCCATTTGCGATGGTAGCGGGGCGCACAGATACGCAGTATTTT.